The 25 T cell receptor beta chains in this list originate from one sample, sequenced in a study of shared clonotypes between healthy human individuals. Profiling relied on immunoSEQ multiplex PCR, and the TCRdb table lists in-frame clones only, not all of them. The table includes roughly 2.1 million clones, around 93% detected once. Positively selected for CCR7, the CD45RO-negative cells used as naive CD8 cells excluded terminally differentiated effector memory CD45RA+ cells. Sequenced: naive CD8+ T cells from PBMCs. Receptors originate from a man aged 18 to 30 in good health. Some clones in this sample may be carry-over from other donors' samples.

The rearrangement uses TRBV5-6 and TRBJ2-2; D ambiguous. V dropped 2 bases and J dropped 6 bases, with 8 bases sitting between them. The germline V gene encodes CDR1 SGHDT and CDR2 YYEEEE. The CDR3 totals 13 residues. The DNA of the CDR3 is TGTGCCAGCAGCTTTGGCCTCCCCGGGGAGCTGTTTTTT. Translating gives CASSFGLPGELFF.

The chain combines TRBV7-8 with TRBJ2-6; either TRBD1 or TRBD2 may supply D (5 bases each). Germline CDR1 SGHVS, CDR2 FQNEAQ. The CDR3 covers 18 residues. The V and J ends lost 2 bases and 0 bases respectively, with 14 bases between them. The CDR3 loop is CASSLNSGPTSGANVLTF. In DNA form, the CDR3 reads TGTGCCAGCAGCTTAAATTCGGGACCGACCTCTGGGGCCAACGTCCTGACTTTC.

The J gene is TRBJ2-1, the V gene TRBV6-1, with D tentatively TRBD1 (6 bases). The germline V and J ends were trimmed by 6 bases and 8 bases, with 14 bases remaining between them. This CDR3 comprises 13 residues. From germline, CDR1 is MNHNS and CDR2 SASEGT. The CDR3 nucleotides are TGTGCCAGCAGCCCGCCAGGGGTGGATGAGCAGTTCTTC. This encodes CASSPPGVDEQFF.

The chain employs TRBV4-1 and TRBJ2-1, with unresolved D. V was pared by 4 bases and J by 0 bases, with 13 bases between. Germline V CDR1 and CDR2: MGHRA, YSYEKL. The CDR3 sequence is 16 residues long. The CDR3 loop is CASSLVTSSSYNEQFF. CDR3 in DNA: TGCGCCAGCAGCCTCGTGACCAGCAGCTCCTACAATGAGCAGTTCTTC.

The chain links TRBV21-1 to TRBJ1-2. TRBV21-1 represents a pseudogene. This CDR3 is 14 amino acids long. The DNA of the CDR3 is TGTGCCAGCAGCGACCAAATAGGGCAATGGGGCTACACCTTC. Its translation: CASSDQIGQWGYTF.

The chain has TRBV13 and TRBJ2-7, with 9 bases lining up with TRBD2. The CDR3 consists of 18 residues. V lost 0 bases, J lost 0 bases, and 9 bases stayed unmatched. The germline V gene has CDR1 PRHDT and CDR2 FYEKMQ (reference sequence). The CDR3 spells CASSLGRASGEASYEQYF. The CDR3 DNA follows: TGTGCCAGCAGCTTAGGCCGGGCTAGCGGGGAGGCCTCCTACGAGCAGTACTTC.

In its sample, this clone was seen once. CDR3 sequence (DNA): TGTGCCAGCAGTCCCCCCCCGCTAGCGGGATCCTACGAGCAGTACTTC. It yields the protein CASSPPPLAGSYEQYF. The chain recombines TRBV28 with TRBJ2-7; 9 bases are shared with TRBD2. With 5 bases clipped from V and 1 base from J, the junction kept 9 bases outside the gene matches. The CDR3 covers 16 residues. From germline, CDR1 is MDHEN and CDR2 SYDVKM.

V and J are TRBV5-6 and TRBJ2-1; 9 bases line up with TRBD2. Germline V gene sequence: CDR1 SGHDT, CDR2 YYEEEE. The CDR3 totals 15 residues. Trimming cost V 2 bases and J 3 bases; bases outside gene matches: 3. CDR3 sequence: CASSLATSGYNEQFF. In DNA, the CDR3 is TGTGCCAGCAGCTTAGCGACTAGCGGCTACAATGAGCAGTTCTTC.

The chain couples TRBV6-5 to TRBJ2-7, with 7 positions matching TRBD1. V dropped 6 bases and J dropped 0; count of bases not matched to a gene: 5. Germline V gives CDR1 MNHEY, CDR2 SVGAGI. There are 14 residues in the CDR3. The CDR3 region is CASRSRQGSYEQYF. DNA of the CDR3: TGTGCCAGCAGGTCCCGACAGGGCTCCTACGAGCAGTACTTC.

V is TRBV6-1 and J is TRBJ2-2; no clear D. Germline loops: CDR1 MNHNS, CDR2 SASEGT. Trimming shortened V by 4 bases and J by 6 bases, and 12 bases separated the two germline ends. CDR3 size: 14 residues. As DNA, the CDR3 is TGTGCCAGCAGTGTGGATCGTACCCCCGGGGAGCTGTTTTTT. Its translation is CASSVDRTPGELFF.

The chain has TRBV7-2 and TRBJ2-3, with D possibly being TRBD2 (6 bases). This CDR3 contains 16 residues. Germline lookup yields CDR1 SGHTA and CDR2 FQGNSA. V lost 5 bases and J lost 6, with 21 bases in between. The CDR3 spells CASSHGTLVMRDTQYF. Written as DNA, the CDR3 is TGTGCCAGCAGCCACGGGACTCTAGTAATGCGTGATACGCAGTATTTT.

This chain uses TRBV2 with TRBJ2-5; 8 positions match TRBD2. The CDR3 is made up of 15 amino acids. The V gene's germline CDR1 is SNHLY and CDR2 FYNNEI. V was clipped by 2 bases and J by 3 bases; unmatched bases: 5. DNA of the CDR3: TGTGCCAGCAGTGAAACGGGGGGGTTCGAAGAGACCCAGTACTTC. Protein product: CASSETGGFEETQYF.

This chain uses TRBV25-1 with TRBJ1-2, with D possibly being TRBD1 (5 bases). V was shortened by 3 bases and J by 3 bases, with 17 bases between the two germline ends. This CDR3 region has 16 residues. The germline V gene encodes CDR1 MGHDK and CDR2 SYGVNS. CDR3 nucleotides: TGTGCCAGCAGTGACGGCCGGGGGTCTTTTGACTATGGCTACACCTTC. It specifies CASSDGRGSFDYGYTF.

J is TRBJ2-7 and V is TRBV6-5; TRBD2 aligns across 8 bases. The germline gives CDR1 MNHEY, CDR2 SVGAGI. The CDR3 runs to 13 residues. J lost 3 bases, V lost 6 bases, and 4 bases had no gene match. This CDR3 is CASSRLANYEQYF. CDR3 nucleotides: TGTGCCAGCAGCCGACTAGCGAACTACGAGCAGTACTTC.

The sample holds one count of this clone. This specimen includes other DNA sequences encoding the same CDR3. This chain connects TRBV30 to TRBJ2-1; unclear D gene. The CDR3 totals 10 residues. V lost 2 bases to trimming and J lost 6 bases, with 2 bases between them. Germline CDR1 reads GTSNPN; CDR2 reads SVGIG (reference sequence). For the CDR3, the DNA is TGTGCCTGGAGTATCAATGAGCAGTTCTTC. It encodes CAWSINEQFF.

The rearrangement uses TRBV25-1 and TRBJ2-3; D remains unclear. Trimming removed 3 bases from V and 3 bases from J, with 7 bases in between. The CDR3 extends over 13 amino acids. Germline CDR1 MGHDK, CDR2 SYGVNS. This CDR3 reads CASSDQPTDTQYF. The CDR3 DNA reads TGTGCCAGCAGTGACCAACCAACAGATACGCAGTATTTT.

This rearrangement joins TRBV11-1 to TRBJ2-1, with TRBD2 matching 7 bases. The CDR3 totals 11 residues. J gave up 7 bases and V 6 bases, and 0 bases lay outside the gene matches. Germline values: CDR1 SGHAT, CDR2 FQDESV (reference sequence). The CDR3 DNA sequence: TGTGCCAGCAGGGGGGGGAATGAGCAGTTCTTC. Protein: CASRGGNEQFF.

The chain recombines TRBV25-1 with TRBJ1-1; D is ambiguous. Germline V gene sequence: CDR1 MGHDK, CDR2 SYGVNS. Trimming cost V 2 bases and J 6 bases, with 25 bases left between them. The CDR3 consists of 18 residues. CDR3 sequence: CASSEAHGFREGMAEAFF. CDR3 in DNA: TGTGCCAGCAGTGAAGCCCACGGATTTCGGGAGGGAATGGCTGAAGCTTTCTTT.

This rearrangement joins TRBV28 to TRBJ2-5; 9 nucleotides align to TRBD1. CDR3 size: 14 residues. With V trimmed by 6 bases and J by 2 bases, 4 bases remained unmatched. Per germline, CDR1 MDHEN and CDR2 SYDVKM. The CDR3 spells CASSMDRGQETQYF. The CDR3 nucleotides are TGTGCCAGCAGCATGGACAGGGGACAAGAGACCCAGTACTTC.

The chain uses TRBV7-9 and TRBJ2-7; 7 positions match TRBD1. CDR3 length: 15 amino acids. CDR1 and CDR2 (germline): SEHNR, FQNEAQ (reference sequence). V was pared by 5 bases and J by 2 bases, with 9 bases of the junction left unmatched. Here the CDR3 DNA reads TGTGCCAGCAGCGGAACCGGGACAGCAACCTACGAGCAGTACTTC. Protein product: CASSGTGTATYEQYF.

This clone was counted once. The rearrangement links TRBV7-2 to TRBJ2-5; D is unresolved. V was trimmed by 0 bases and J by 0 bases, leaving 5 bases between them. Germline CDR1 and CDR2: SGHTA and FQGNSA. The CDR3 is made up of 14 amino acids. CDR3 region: CASSLATDQETQYF. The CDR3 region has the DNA TGTGCCAGCAGCTTAGCTACCGACCAAGAGACCCAGTACTTC. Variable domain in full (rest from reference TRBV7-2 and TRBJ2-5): GAGVSQSPSNKVTEKGKDVELRCDPISGHTALYWYRQSLGQGLEFLIYFQGNSAPDKSGLPSDRFSAERTGGSVSTLTIQRTQQEDSAVYLCASSLATDQETQYFGPGTRLLVL.

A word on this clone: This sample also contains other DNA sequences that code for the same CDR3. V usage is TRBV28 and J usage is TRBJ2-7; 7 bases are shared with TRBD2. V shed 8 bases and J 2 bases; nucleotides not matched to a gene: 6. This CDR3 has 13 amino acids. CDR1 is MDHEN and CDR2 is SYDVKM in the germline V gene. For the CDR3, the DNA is TGTGCCAGCCGTGGGGGGAGGGCCTACGAGCAGTACTTC. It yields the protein CASRGGRAYEQYF.

CDR3 nucleotides: TGTGCCAGCAGCTTGGCCTCGAGGAACGCGGGTTCCTACGAGCAGTACTTC. Its translation: CASSLASRNAGSYEQYF. The V call is TRBV5-8, the J call TRBJ2-7; the D gene is possibly TRBD2 (5 bases). The V gene's germline CDR1 is SGHTS and CDR2 YDEGEE. The CDR3 contains 17 residues. With 0 bases removed from V and 1 base from J, the gap between germline ends came to 17 bases.

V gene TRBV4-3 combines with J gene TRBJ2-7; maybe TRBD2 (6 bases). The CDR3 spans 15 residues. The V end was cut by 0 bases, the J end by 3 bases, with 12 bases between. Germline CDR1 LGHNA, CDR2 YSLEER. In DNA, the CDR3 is TGCGCCAGCAGCCAAGAAGTCGGGACTCACTACGAGCAGTACTTC. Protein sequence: CASSQEVGTHYEQYF.

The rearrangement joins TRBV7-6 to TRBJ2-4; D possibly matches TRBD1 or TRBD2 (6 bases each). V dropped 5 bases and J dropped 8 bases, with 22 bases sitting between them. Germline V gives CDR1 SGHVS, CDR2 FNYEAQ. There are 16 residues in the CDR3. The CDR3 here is CASSLGGWPVADIQYF. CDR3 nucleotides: TGTGCCAGCAGCCTAGGGGGGTGGCCCGTGGCTGACATTCAGTACTTC.